This T cell receptor (beta chain) was sequenced for a study of shared clonotypes between healthy human individuals. Study observations and caveats: Despite large depth, rarefaction showed incomplete sorted-subset sequencing.

Naive CD8 isolation took CD45RO-negative cells positively selected for CCR7 and excluded terminally differentiated effector memory CD45RA+ cells. Concerning this clone itself: Antigen unknown.

Some 28,000 T cell genomes (about 0.2 ug DNA) went into each sorted-subset replicate. Methods used by the authors: ImmunoSEQ yielded junction-only sequences lacking quality scores, so filtering differed. Measured with immunoSEQ multiplex PCR; TCRdb has only the in-frame clones, and not every one. From that table come the V and J calls and clone size; the DNA was used to work out D and trimming. The data show about 2 million clones, over 85% seen once. This clonotype originated in a man between 18 and 35 years old in good health. The material sequenced was naive CD8+ T cells sorted from blood.

CDR3 coding DNA: TGTGCCAGCAGTCCGGCCGGGGACGGGGAGCTGTTTTTT. Amino acid sequence: CASSPAGDGELFF. This sequence joins TRBV27 and TRBJ2-2; TRBD2 might be the D (5 bases). Germline CDR1 MNHEY, CDR2 SMNVEV (reference sequence). The CDR3 spans 13 residues. V lost 5 bases to trimming and J lost 7 bases, with 11 bases between them.